Listed here are 12 T cell receptor beta chains from one sample, sequenced in a study of neurological immune-mediated disorders. TCRdb re-derived calls from the 5' RACE reads in MiXCR, one entry per CDR3 protein. Of 110,000 or so distinct CDR3 sequences listed, about 3.4% are singletons. Material: PBMCs. The receptors come from a woman aged 25 to 45 with multiple sclerosis.

This clonotype was counted between two and nine times. The CDR3 does not close with the conserved phenylalanine or tryptophan, likely indicating a read error. No DNA is shown, since the ends of the CDR3 on it are uncertain; the CDR3 is the one TCRdb lists. The chain combines TRBV5-6 with TRBJ2-3; the table calls TRBD1, which could not be checked here. Germline V gene data show CDR1 as SGHDT and CDR2 as YYEEEE. The CDR3 sequence runs 11 residues, both termini included. The CDR3: CASSLQGLSEY.

This clonotype was observed at least ten times. The rearrangement links TRBV12-3 or TRBV12-4 to TRBJ1-1; D uncertain. V lost 6 bases, J lost 6 bases, and 14 bases lay in between. The CDR3 runs 13 residues. CDR3 residues: CASSQGYSAEAFF. The CDR3 bases are TGTGCCAGCAGCCAAGGGTACAGCGCTGAAGCTTTCTTT.

On this clonotype itself: Just one base apart from a much larger clone, this may be a read error. The chain carries TRBV6-5 and TRBJ2-1; D gene ambiguous. CDR1 is MNHEY and CDR2 is SVGAGI in the germline V gene. This CDR3 is 15 amino acids long. The V and J ends lost 8 bases and 5 bases respectively, with 19 bases between them. CDR3 nucleotide sequence: TGTGCCAGCGGTAAAGGGTTCGAAATTAACAATGAGCAGTTCTTC. It encodes CASGKGFEINNEQFF.

V and J are TRBV20-1 and TRBJ2-5; 10 nucleotides line up with TRBD1. Germline CDR1 DFQATT, CDR2 SNEGSKA (reference sequence). V was pared by 7 bases and J by 5 bases, with 7 bases of the junction left unmatched. This CDR3 comprises 13 residues. In DNA form, the CDR3 reads TGCAGTGGCCGGACAGGGGGGAGCGAGACCCAGTACTTC. Residues: CSGRTGGSETQYF.

This clonotype has at least ten counts. The chain combines TRBV2 with TRBJ1-4; 7 bases match TRBD1. The CDR3 runs 13 residues. Per germline, CDR1 SNHLY and CDR2 FYNNEI. Germline trimming cut 10 bases from V and 0 bases from J; bases unmatched to any gene: 2. The CDR3 coding sequence is TGTGCCACCGGGACAGCAACTAATGAAAAACTGTTTTTT. Its protein is CATGTATNEKLFF.

This clonotype has ten or more counts. This rearrangement joins TRBV7-9 to TRBJ1-1; no firm D call. There are 15 residues in the CDR3. Germline CDR1 reads SEHNR; CDR2 reads FQNEAQ (reference sequence). Trimming pared 1 base from V and 2 bases from J, leaving 11 bases between. CDR3 nucleotide sequence: TGTGCCAGCAGCTTAGACTTATCGGCAAACACTGAAGCTTTCTTT. Its translation is CASSLDLSANTEAFF.

Ten or more counts support this clonotype. The V call is TRBV7-6, the J call TRBJ2-3, with D hard to call. CDR3 length: 14 residues. The germline CDR1 and CDR2 sequences are SGHVS and FNYEAQ. Trimming pared 6 bases from V and 1 base from J, leaving 11 bases between. The CDR3 protein is CASSPAWGTDTQYF. CDR3 sequence (DNA): TGTGCCAGCAGTCCAGCCTGGGGCACAGATACGCAGTATTTT.

There are many counts of this clonotype. V and J are TRBV20-1 and TRBJ1-1, with TRBD1 as a possible D gene (5 bases). Germline-derived CDR1 and CDR2 are DFQATT and SNEGSKA (reference sequence). This CDR3 region has 12 residues. Deletions cut 2 bases from V and 6 bases from J, with 10 bases between. The CDR3 DNA reads TGCAGTGCTAGATCAGGGTACGCTGAAGCTTTCTTT. Translating gives CSARSGYAEAFF.

This clonotype came up many times. The V call is TRBV20-1, the J call TRBJ1-2; D is ambiguous. The germline V and J ends were trimmed by 0 bases and 4 bases, with 15 bases remaining between them. The V gene's germline CDR1 is DFQATT and CDR2 SNEGSKA (reference sequence). The CDR3 has 15 amino acids. CDR3 protein: CSARDSRRQLYGYTF. CDR3 DNA sequence: TGCAGTGCTAGAGATTCGAGACGGCAGCTCTATGGCTACACCTTC.

This clonotype was found many times. This sequence joins TRBV5-1 and TRBJ2-3, with D maybe TRBD2 (5 bases). V lost 4 bases and J 6 bases, leaving 21 bases between the germline ends. The germline CDR1 and CDR2 sequences are SGHRS and YFSETQ. The CDR3 runs 16 residues. In nucleotides, the CDR3 is TGCGCCAGCAGCCCGGTGGGTGTTTTAAGCGGTGATACGCAGTATTTT. It codes for CASSPVGVLSGDTQYF.

This clonotype was seen more than once but under ten times. The chain is built from TRBV7-9 and TRBJ2-7, with unresolved D. Germline CDR1 reads SEHNR; CDR2 reads FQNEAQ (reference sequence). V dropped 1 base and J dropped 6 bases, with 16 bases sitting between them. CDR3 length: 15 residues. CDR3 nucleotide sequence: TGTGCCAGCAGCTTAGACAGATCTCCTATTACCGAGCAGTACTTC. Its protein product is CASSLDRSPITEQYF. Supplemented by reference TRBV7-9 and TRBJ2-7, the full variable domain reads DTGVSQNPRHKITKRGQNVTFRCDPISEHNRLYWYRQTLGQGPEFLTYFQNEAQLEKSRLLSDRFSAERPKGSFSTLEIQRTEQGDSAMYLCASSLDRSPITEQYFGPGTRLTVT.

The sample holds many counts of this clonotype. The V call is TRBV20-1, the J call TRBJ1-1; TRBD1 is a possible D gene (5 bases). Germline CDR1 is DFQATT and CDR2 is SNEGSKA (reference sequence). The CDR3 is 12 residues long. Trimming pared 7 bases from V and 1 base from J, leaving 10 bases between. This chain's CDR3 is CSGQQENTEAFF. The CDR3 DNA reads as TGCAGTGGGCAACAGGAGAACACTGAAGCTTTCTTT.